This TCR beta chain came from a study of molecular identifiers for immune sequencing clone quantification. Study observations and caveats: Should identical TCR molecules share a barcode, the sizes of highly expanded clones could be underestimated.

This clonotype was observed at least ten times. Antigen specificity is unknown. Naive CD8 libraries came from roughly 20,000 to 1,000,000 sorted cells with 10%, 30% or 50% RNA. V was shortened by 0 bases and J by 3 bases, with 14 bases between the two germline ends. Germline V gives CDR1 SGHDT, CDR2 YYEEEE. CDR3 size: 16 residues. Methods described previously, with TCR primers listed, were used for bulk TCR libraries. TCRdb re-derived calls from the PCR reads in MiXCR, one entry per CDR3 protein. In the table there are around 100,000 distinct CDR3 sequences, around a third of which are singletons. The receptor's source is a human donor in good health. Some libraries in this study had Jurkat cell RNA spiked in. The sequencing sample was made of naive CD8+ T cells from blood, with Jurkat cell RNA spiked in. Indicated subset: FACS-sorted CD8+CD4-CCR7+CD45RA+ naive T cells. The chain links TRBV5-6 to TRBJ2-3; D is undetermined. In DNA, the CDR3 is TGTGCCAGCAGCTTGGGGACCGAATTTGGAACAGATACGCAGTATTTT. Translation gives CASSLGTEFGTDTQYF.